These 20 T cell receptor beta chains were sequenced from one sample in a study of CD8+CD57+ T cells in acquired aplastic anemia. Profiling of TCR beta VDJ combinations and CDR3 sequences used genomic DNA as template. TCRdb recomputed calls from the reads with MiXCR, one row per CDR3 protein. The sample has 150,000 to 200,000 distinct CDR3 sequences; less than 55% are singletons. The sample was sorted CD4+, CD8+, or CD8+CD57+ T cells (not recorded which) from PBMCs. The receptor set was obtained from a human donor in good health.

CDR3 amino acids: CASSESAGELFF. DNA of the CDR3: TGTGCCAGCAGTGAATCAGCCGGGGAGCTGTTTTTT. J is TRBJ2-2 and V is TRBV2; no definite D call. V was pared by 2 bases and J by 6 bases, with 4 bases between. Per the germline V gene, CDR1 is SNHLY and CDR2 is FYNNEI. The CDR3 is 12 amino acids.

This chain connects TRBV19 to TRBJ2-7; 7 nucleotides agree with TRBD1. Per the germline V gene, CDR1 is LNHDA and CDR2 is SQIVND (reference sequence). The CDR3 covers 15 residues. The trim removed 3 bases at V and 2 bases at J, leaving 7 bases unmatched. As DNA, the CDR3 is TGTGCCAGTAGTATGACCCTAGACAGGGCCTACGAGCAGTACTTC. Translating gives CASSMTLDRAYEQYF. Drawing the rest from reference TRBV19 and TRBJ2-7, the complete variable domain is DGGITQSPKYLFRKEGQNVTLSCEQNLNHDAMYWYRQDPGQGLRLIYYSQIVNDFQKGDIAEGYSVSREKKESFPLTVTSAQKNPTAFYLCASSMTLDRAYEQYFGPGTRLTVT.

V and J are TRBV2 and TRBJ2-7, with D perhaps being TRBD1 or TRBD2 (5 bases each). Trimming shortened V by 4 bases and J by 3 bases, and 13 bases separated the two germline ends. The CDR3 has 14 amino acids. In germline, CDR1 is SNHLY, CDR2 FYNNEI. CDR3 loop: CASSVGDGDYEQYF. CDR3 DNA sequence: TGTGCCAGCAGTGTTGGGGACGGGGACTACGAGCAGTACTTC.

This clonotype was found many times. The CDR3 DNA sequence: TGCGCCAGCAGCTCGGGACCAAGCTCCTACAATGAGCAGTTCTTC. Translated, it gives CASSSGPSSYNEQFF. The J gene is TRBJ2-1, the V gene TRBV5-1; D might be TRBD1 or TRBD2, each matching 5 bases. The CDR3 is 15 amino acids. Germline V gene lookup returns CDR1 SGHRS and CDR2 YFSETQ. V lost 3 bases and J 0 bases, leaving 10 bases between the germline ends.

This clonotype has only one observation. The genes are TRBV10-2 and TRBJ1-5; a weak D match, TRBD1 (5 bases). Between the trimmed V and J ends, which lost 3 bases and 3 bases, there was a span of 6 bases. CDR1 is WSHSY, CDR2 SAAADI, per germline. This CDR3 is built from 13 residues. This CDR3 is CASSDRANQPQHF. The CDR3 DNA reads TGCGCCAGCAGTGACAGGGCCAATCAGCCCCAGCATTTT.

There are many counts of this clonotype. V and J are TRBV24-1 and TRBJ2-3; the D gene is possibly TRBD2 (5 bases). The V gene lost 7 bases and the J gene lost 5 bases, with 12 bases spanning the gap. This CDR3 is 13 amino acids long. Per the germline V gene, CDR1 is KGHDR and CDR2 is SFDVKD. The CDR3 protein is CATSTRAVDTQYF. DNA for the CDR3: TGTGCCACCAGCACTAGAGCAGTAGATACGCAGTATTTT.

This clonotype has a count of ten or more. The chain uses TRBV20-1 and TRBJ2-3; 8 nucleotides agree with TRBD2. The junction had 6 bases not matched to a gene; V was cut back by 4 bases and J by 3 bases. The CDR3 length is 14 residues. Germline CDR1 DFQATT, CDR2 SNEGSKA (reference sequence). This CDR3 reads CSAIAGTGTDTQYF. CDR3 bases: TGCAGTGCTATAGCGGGAACGGGGACAGATACGCAGTATTTT.

In this sample, this clonotype turned up once. This may come from a read error, since a much larger clone is one base off. The CDR3 end shows no conserved phenylalanine or tryptophan, and so a read error is likely. This chain links TRBV5-4 with TRBJ2-7, with 7 bases fitting TRBD2. This CDR3 is 16 amino acids long. V dropped 1 base and J dropped 1; count of bases not matched to a gene: 8. Germline CDR1 reads SGHNT; CDR2 reads YYREEE (reference sequence). This CDR3 is CASSLSLAESSYEQYL. DNA for the CDR3: TGTGCCAGCAGCTTGAGTCTAGCGGAGTCTTCCTACGAGCAGTACCTC.

The chain links TRBV11-2 to TRBJ2-3; 8 bases agree with TRBD2. The trim removed 0 bases at V and 4 bases at J, leaving 12 bases unmatched. This CDR3 has 18 amino acids. Germline V lookup: CDR1 SGHAT, CDR2 FQNNGV. In nucleotides, the CDR3 is TGTGCCAGCAGCTTAGAATCTGATTGGGGACTAGTTCCAGATACGCAGTATTTT. Translated: CASSLESDWGLVPDTQYF. The whole variable domain, filled in from reference TRBV11-2 and TRBJ2-3, reads EAGVAQSPRYKIIEKRQSVAFWCNPISGHATLYWYQQILGQGPKLLIQFQNNGVVDDSQLPKDRFSAERLKGVDSTLKIQPAKLEDSAVYLCASSLESDWGLVPDTQYFGPGTRLTVL.

A remark on this clonotype: This clone may be a read error of a much larger clone one base away. The chain employs TRBV12-3 or TRBV12-4 and TRBJ2-1; D unresolved. This CDR3 has 12 residues. This CDR3 is CAGSLLATEQFF. The CDR3, as DNA: TGTGCCGGCAGTTTGTTAGCTACCGAGCAGTTCTTC.

Worth noting for this clonotype: A much larger clone lies a single base off, so this may be a read error. The V gene is TRBV5-1, the J gene TRBJ1-2, with D unclear. Germline-derived CDR1 and CDR2 are SGHRS and YFSETQ. The CDR3 totals 13 residues. The CDR3 region is CAGSLGEIYGYTF. In nucleotides, the CDR3 is TGCGCCGGCAGCTTGGGAGAGATCTATGGCTACACCTTC.

This clonotype was counted between two and nine times. In DNA form, the CDR3 reads TGCAGTGCAAGGACAGCTAGCCTCGACGGACCCCTCCACTTT. This gives the protein CSARTASLDGPLHF. The V and J genes are TRBV20-1 and TRBJ1-6, with D perhaps matching TRBD1 (6 bases). The CDR3 runs 14 residues. Germline V gives CDR1 DFQATT, CDR2 SNEGSKA (reference sequence). Trimming removed 6 bases at V and 12 bases at J, with 21 bases between.

Notes on this clonotype: Its ends do not fully match the called genes, so a read error is possible. The rearrangement uses TRBV2 and TRBJ1-6; tentatively, D is TRBD1 (5 bases). The CDR3 contains 13 residues. Per the germline V gene, CDR1 is SNHLY and CDR2 is FYNNEI. The CDR3 spells CVSSQGWNSHLHF. In DNA, the CDR3 is TGTGTCAGCAGCCAGGGTTGGAATTCACACCTACACTTT.

Many counts were recorded for this clonotype. The chain is built from TRBV14 and TRBJ1-1, with D unresolved. Germline CDR1 SGHDN, CDR2 FVKESK. Trimming removed 1 base from V and 4 bases from J, with 4 bases in between. This CDR3 comprises 12 residues. The CDR3 spells CASSQVSTEAFF. The CDR3 nucleotides read TGTGCCAGCAGCCAAGTCAGCACTGAAGCTTTCTTT.

This clonotype was detected only a few times. This chain connects TRBV5-1 to TRBJ1-2; D might be TRBD1 (5 bases). CDR3 size: 15 residues. Germline CDR1 reads SGHRS; CDR2 reads YFSETQ. The V end lost 4 bases, the J end lost 0 bases, and 13 bases lay between the germline ends. The CDR3 nucleotides are TGCGCCAGCAGCATTCAGGGCTCTTCTAACTATGGCTACACCTTC. This gives the protein CASSIQGSSNYGYTF.

This clonotype has ten or more counts. This chain joins TRBV4-1 and TRBJ2-5; D is perhaps TRBD2 (6 bases). V shed 1 base and J shed 5 bases, with 11 bases lying between them. This CDR3 comprises 14 residues. Germline V gene sequence: CDR1 MGHRA, CDR2 YSYEKL. The CDR3 DNA reads as TGCGCCAGCAGCCAAGGTTGGGGAGGCGAGACCCAGTACTTC. Encoded protein: CASSQGWGGETQYF.

The chain couples TRBV2 to TRBJ1-2; D might be TRBD1 (6 bases). The CDR3 loop spans 13 amino acids. Germline CDR1 is SNHLY and CDR2 is FYNNEI. V was clipped by 6 bases and J by 7 bases, with 15 bases between them. The CDR3 DNA reads TGTGCCAGCAGCCCGGGCAGGGGAGGTGGCTACACCTTC. Translation: CASSPGRGGGYTF.

V and J are TRBV19 and TRBJ1-5, with 10 bases that match TRBD1. The CDR3 has 14 residues. Germline CDR1 LNHDA, CDR2 SQIVND (reference sequence). The trim removed 7 bases at V and 6 bases at J, leaving 6 bases unmatched. As DNA, the CDR3 is TGTGCCAGTACCCAGGGGACAGGGGTTCAGCCCCAGCATTTT. Translation gives CASTQGTGVQPQHF.

The sample holds many counts of this clonotype. The rearrangement links TRBV6-2 or TRBV6-3 to TRBJ2-1; D not certain. The length of the CDR3 is 12 residues. Deletions cut 6 bases from V and 7 bases from J, with 10 bases between. CDR1 is MNHEY, CDR2 SVGEGT, per germline. CDR3 coding DNA: TGTGCCAGCAGGGGCCCCGAGAATGAGCAGTTCTTC. Protein product: CASRGPENEQFF.

In its sample, this clonotype was seen once. V and J are TRBV7-2 and TRBJ2-7; D is undetermined. The length of the CDR3 is 12 residues. The V gene's germline CDR1 is SGHTA and CDR2 FQGNSA. The ends were cut back, 4 bases at V and 3 bases at J, with 7 bases in the middle. The CDR3 DNA reads as TGTGCCAGCAGCTCCGAGAGCTACGAGCAGTACTTC. Translated, it gives CASSSESYEQYF.